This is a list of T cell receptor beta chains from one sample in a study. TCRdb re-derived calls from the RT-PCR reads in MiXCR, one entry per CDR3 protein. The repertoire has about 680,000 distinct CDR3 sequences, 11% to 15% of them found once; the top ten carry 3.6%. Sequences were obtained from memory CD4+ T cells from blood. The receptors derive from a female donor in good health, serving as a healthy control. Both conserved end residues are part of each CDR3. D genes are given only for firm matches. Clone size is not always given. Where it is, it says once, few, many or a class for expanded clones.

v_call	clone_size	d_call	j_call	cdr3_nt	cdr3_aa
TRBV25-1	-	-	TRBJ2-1	TGTGCCAGCAGTGAATATTTCCAGGGTAGGGATGTGCAGTTCTTC	CASSEYFQGRDVQFF
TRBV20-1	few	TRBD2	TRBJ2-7	TGCAGTGCTAGAGATGGTCTAGCGGGGGGCTTGAGCTCCTACGAGCAGTACTTC	CSARDGLAGGLSSYEQYF
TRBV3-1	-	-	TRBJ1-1	TGTGCCAGCAGCCAAGGGAGGGGAAATCGGGCCACTGAAGCTTTCTTT	CASSQGRGNRATEAFF
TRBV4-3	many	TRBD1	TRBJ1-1	TGCGCCAGCAGCCACCTTGGACAGGGGAACACTGAAGCTTTCTTT	CASSHLGQGNTEAFF
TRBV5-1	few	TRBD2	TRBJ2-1	TGCGCCAGCAGCTTGGCCGCGGGAGCATACTATGAGCAGTTCTTC	CASSLAAGAYYEQFF
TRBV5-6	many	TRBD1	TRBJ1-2	TGTGCCAGCAGCTTCCAGGGGGCGCCGAACTATGGCTACACCTTC	CASSFQGAPNYGYTF
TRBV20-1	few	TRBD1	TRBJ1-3	TGCAGTGCTAGGGCCGGGACAGGGGCTGGAAACACCATATATTTT	CSARAGTGAGNTIYF
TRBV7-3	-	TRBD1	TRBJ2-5	TGTGCCAGCAGTACAGGGGCCGAAGAGACCCAGTACTTC	CASSTGAEETQYF
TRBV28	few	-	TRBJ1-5	TGTGCCAGCAGTTCTGGGCATCACAATCAGCCCCAGCATTTT	CASSSGHHNQPQHF
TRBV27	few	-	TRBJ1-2	TGTGCCAGCAGTCCCCATCAGGGGTCCTCATTTGGCTACACCTTC	CASSPHQGSSFGYTF
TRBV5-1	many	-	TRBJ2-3	TGCGCCAGCAGCGAAGGACAGCTTCCTACCACAGATACGCAGTATTTT	CASSEGQLPTTDTQYF
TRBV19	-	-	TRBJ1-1	TGTGCCAGTAGTACGCATTCGGGGAACACTGAAGCTTTCTTT	CASSTHSGNTEAFF
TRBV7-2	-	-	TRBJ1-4	TGTGCCAGCAGCTCAGCGAGGGTTCGGCGTAATGAAAAACTGTTTTTT	CASSSARVRRNEKLFF
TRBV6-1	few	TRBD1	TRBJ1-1	TGTGCCAGCAGTGTGGGACAGGCAAAAAACACTGAAGCTTTCTTT	CASSVGQAKNTEAFF
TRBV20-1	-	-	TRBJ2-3	TGCAGTGCTAGAGTACCAGCGGTAATGACGCAGTATTTT	CSARVPAVMTQYF
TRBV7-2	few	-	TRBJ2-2	TGTGCCAGCAGTAGAGACAGCCTTTGGACCGGGGAGCTGTTTTTT	CASSRDSLWTGELFF
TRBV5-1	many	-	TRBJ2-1	TGCGCCAGCAGCCTTCGACAGCCCTCCTACAATGAGCAGTTCTTC	CASSLRQPSYNEQFF
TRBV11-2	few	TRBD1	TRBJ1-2	TGTGCCAGCAGCTTAGTCGGGACAGCCACTAACTATGGCTACACCTTC	CASSLVGTATNYGYTF
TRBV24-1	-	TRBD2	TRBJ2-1	TGTGCCACCAGTGATTTGCAGACGGGAGGGTACAATGAGCAGTTCTTC	CATSDLQTGGYNEQFF
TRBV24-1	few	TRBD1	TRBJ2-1	TGTGCCACCAGTGATTACAGGGGAAGCTCCTACAATGAGCAGTTCTTC	CATSDYRGSSYNEQFF
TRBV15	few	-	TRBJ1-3	TGTGCCACCAGCAGAGCGCAAGACTCTGGAAACACCATATATTTT	CATSRAQDSGNTIYF
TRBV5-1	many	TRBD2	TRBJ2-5	TGCGCCAGCCGAGGAGGGGCTAGCGGAAGCCAAGAGACCCAGTACTTC	CASRGGASGSQETQYF
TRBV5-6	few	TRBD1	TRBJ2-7	TGTGCCAGCAGCTTAAATGTGGGACAGAAATCCTACGAGCAGTACTTC	CASSLNVGQKSYEQYF
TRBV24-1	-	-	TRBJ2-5	TGTGCCACCAGTGATTTGAAGGACAGCACCCAGGAGACCCAGTACTTC	CATSDLKDSTQETQYF
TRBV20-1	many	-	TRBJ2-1	TGCAGTGCCAATTTAGCGTTTTACAATGAGCAGTTCTTC	CSANLAFYNEQFF
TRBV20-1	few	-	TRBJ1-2	TGCAGTGCTAGAGATGTGGACGGCTACACCTTC	CSARDVDGYTF
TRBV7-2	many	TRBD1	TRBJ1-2	TGTGCCAGCAGCTCCGGGACAGACCTTGGAGGCTACACCTTC	CASSSGTDLGGYTF
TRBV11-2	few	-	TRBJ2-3	TGTGCCAGCAGCTTGAATGGGTTGACATATACGCAGTATTTT	CASSLNGLTYTQYF
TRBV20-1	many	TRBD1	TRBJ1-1	TGCAGTGCTGTCCCAGGGGGCGCTTCCACTGAAGCTTTCTTT	CSAVPGGASTEAFF
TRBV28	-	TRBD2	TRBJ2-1	TGTGCCAGCAGAACTAGCGGGAGAGGTGTGGATGAGCAGTTCTTC	CASRTSGRGVDEQFF
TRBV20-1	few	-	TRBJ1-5	TGCAGTGCTCTACCAACCACGGGACTGTTGTATAGCAATCAGCCCCAGCATTTT	CSALPTTGLLYSNQPQHF
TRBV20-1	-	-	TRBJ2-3	TGCAGTGCTCTACTCGTGGATACGCAGTATTTT	CSALLVDTQYF
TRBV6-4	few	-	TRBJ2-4	TGTGCCAGCAGTGACGCCCAGGGGAAGGCCAAAAACATTCAGTACTTC	CASSDAQGKAKNIQYF
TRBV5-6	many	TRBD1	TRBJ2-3	TGTGCCAGCAGCAGGGGGCGCGGCACAGATACGCAGTATTTT	CASSRGRGTDTQYF
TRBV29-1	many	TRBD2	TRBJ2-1	TGCAGCGTTGAGGCTAGCGGGCCTCTCAATGAGCAGTTCTTC	CSVEASGPLNEQFF
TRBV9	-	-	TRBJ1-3	TGTGCCAGCACCCTGGACGGTAACTCTGGAAACACCATATATTTT	CASTLDGNSGNTIYF
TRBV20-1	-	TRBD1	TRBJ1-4	TGCAGTGCTCCGCAGGGGGGGCTTGGTGAAAAACTGTTTTTT	CSAPQGGLGEKLFF
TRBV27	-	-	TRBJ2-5	TGTGCCAGCAGTTCTCGACTGAGGGTCGATCAAGAGACCCAGTACTTC	CASSSRLRVDQETQYF
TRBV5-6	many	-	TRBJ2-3	TGTGCCAGCAGCGGCACGGCGTCCCCAGATACGCAGTATTTT	CASSGTASPDTQYF
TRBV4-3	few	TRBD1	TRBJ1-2	TGCGCCAGCAGCCAAGTCCAGGGGGCGCAGAACTATGGCTACACCTTC	CASSQVQGAQNYGYTF
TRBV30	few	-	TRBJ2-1	TGTGCCTGGAGTGCCCAGGGGGAGCAGTTCTTC	CAWSAQGEQFF
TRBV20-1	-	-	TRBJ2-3	TGCAGTGCCCGAACAGATACGCATTATTTT	CSARTDTHYF
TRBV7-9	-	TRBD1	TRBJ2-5	TGTGCCAGCAGCCCCCAGGCAGGGGGCACGGAGACCCAGTACTTC	CASSPQAGGTETQYF
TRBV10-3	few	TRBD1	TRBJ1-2	TGTGCCATCACACCCAGGGGGGACTATGGCTACACCTTC	CAITPRGDYGYTF
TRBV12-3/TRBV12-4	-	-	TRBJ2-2	TGTGCCAGCAGTCCCCCAGTGATCGGGGAGCTGTTTTTT	CASSPPVIGELFF
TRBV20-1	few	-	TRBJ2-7	TGCAGTGCTAGAAATCGCCTTTTAACCTACGAGCAGTACTTC	CSARNRLLTYEQYF
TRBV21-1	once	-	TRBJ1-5	TGTGCCAGCAGCCTAAGGACAGGGAGGCCCCTCGGGCAGCCCCAGCATTTT	CASSLRTGRPLGQPQHF
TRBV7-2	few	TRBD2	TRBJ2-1	TGTGCCAGCAGCACTAGCGGGAGCTACTATGAGCAGTTCTTC	CASSTSGSYYEQFF
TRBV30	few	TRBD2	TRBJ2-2	TGTGCCTGGAGTGTAGGATCGGGGACTACGGCCGGGGAGCTGTTTTTT	CAWSVGSGTTAGELFF
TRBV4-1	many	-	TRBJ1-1	TGCGCCAGCAGCCACAACAGGGTGAACACTGAAGCTTTCTTT	CASSHNRVNTEAFF
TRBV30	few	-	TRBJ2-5	TGTGCCTGGACTCCCTTAGAGACCCAGTACTTC	CAWTPLETQYF
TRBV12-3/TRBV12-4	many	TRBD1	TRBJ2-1	TGTGCCAGTATAAGGGACAGGGGTAGTCATGATGAGCAGTTCTTC	CASIRDRGSHDEQFF
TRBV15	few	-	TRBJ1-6	TGTGCCACCAGCAGAGATCTACAGGATAATTCACCCCTCCACTTT	CATSRDLQDNSPLHF
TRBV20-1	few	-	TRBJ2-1	TGCAGTGCGGGGGGGGGCCCGGACCACTACAATGAGCAGTTCTTC	CSAGGGPDHYNEQFF
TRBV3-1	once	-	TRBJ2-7	TGTGCCAGCAGCCTAACAGAGGACTACGAGCAGTACTTC	CASSLTEDYEQYF
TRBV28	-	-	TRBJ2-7	TGTGCCAGCAGTTTCGCCTCGGGCGAGCAGTACTTC	CASSFASGEQYF
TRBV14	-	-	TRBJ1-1	TGTGCCAGCAGCCAAATCCAGGGGAGCACTGAAGCTTTCTTT	CASSQIQGSTEAFF